This T cell receptor beta chain was recorded in a study of blood T cell repertoires in COVID-19. Study at large: PBMCs, B-cell-depleted T cells, or T cells provided the cDNA or gDNA that made up the material.

Generated by immunoSEQ multiplex PCR, the TCRdb table keeps only in-frame clones and is missing some. Counted here are 55,000 to 65,000 clones, approximately 82% occurring once; the ten biggest clones make up 3.5%. The germline CDR1 and CDR2 sequences are SGHRS and YFSETQ. V lost 4 bases and J lost 6; bases outside the gene matches: 7. The CDR3 covers 14 residues. This receptor was identified in a man aged 60 to 69 with acute or convalescent COVID-19. This sequence joins TRBV5-1 and TRBJ2-1; 7 bases agree with TRBD1. Input material: peripheral blood. CDR3 bases: TGCGCCAGCAGCCACCGACAGGGATCCAATGAGCAGTTCTTC. Translating it yields CASSHRQGSNEQFF.